This T cell receptor (beta chain) was identified in a study of cytomegalovirus exposure and HLA in healthy donors. General study findings and limits: In a later analysis, specific HLA alleles were associated with 16,000 or so TCR beta sequences at a 0.05 false discovery rate. Later analysis identified a missense DCLRE1C variant that was linked to TCR beta V- and J-gene trimming.

As to this clone: Its antigen remains unidentified.

Germline CDR1 is LNHDA and CDR2 is SQIVND (reference sequence). The CDR3 is 14 residues long. Trimming left V 3 bases short and J 8 bases short, with 16 bases between. PCR primers comprised 60 Vbeta and 13 Jbeta primers. Assay: immunoSEQ multiplex PCR; the TCRdb copy retains only in-frame clones and omits some. The data hold 150,000 to 170,000 clones, with 74% observed a single time. Sequencing was carried out using PBMCs. The chain carries TRBV19 and TRBJ1-2, with a possible D match to TRBD1 (6 bases). This TCR was recovered from a man aged 25-45 years in good health and CMV-seronegative. In DNA form, the CDR3 reads TGTGCCAGTAGTATTGGGACATACGTCGAGGGCTACACCTTC. Translated, it gives CASSIGTYVEGYTF.